The 30 T cell receptor beta chains in this list originate from one sample, sequenced in a study of shared clonotypes between healthy human individuals. Profiling relied on immunoSEQ multiplex PCR, and the TCRdb table lists in-frame clones only, not all of them. This repertoire shows around 450,000 clones, about 76% found once; its top ten account for less than 15%. Sequenced material: PBMCs. These TCRs come from a woman aged 35 to 49 in good health. Some clones in this sample may be carry-over from other donors' samples.

This clone was counted between two and nine times. The chain recombines TRBV28 with TRBJ1-1, with no clear D. Germline loops: CDR1 MDHEN, CDR2 SYDVKM. V was trimmed by 11 bases and J by 3 bases, leaving 7 bases between them. This CDR3 is 10 amino acids long. As DNA, the CDR3 is TGTGCCTGTTCGGACACTGAAGCTTTCTTT. This encodes CACSDTEAFF.

This clone has only one observation. The chain joins TRBV2 to TRBJ2-7, with no clear D. CDR3 length: 12 amino acids. Trimming removed 3 bases from V and 6 bases from J, with 9 bases in between. CDR1 and CDR2 from the germline V gene are SNHLY and FYNNEI. The CDR3: CASSDGLGEQYF. CDR3 DNA sequence: TGTGCCAGCAGTGACGGGTTGGGCGAGCAGTACTTC.

The J gene is TRBJ2-1, the V gene TRBV18, with 10 bases identical to TRBD2. With 3 bases clipped from V and 4 bases from J, the junction kept 6 bases outside the gene matches. From germline, CDR1 is KGHSH and CDR2 LQKENI. The CDR3 covers 16 residues. CDR3 in DNA: TGTGCCAGCTCACCCCCGGGACTAGCGCTATACAATGAGCAGTTCTTC. Translating it yields CASSPPGLALYNEQFF.

This clone was found a few times. This chain connects TRBV6-1 to TRBJ2-7; 7 bases agree with TRBD1. Germline loops: CDR1 MNHNS, CDR2 SASEGT. V dropped 10 bases and J dropped 3; count of bases not matched to a gene: 15. This CDR3 contains 15 residues. The CDR3: CATLGQARRYYEQYF. The CDR3 nucleotides read TGTGCCACTTTAGGACAGGCCCGAAGATACTACGAGCAGTACTTC.

This clone was recorded at least ten times. CDR3: CASSRDGEQFF. For the CDR3, the DNA is TGTGCCAGCAGCCGGGACGGTGAGCAGTTCTTC. The V and J genes are TRBV7-2 and TRBJ2-1; D is tentatively TRBD1 or TRBD2 (5 bases each). V lost 5 bases to trimming and J lost 9 bases, with 8 bases between them. CDR1 is SGHTA, CDR2 FQGNSA, per germline. The CDR3 runs 11 residues.

The chain uses TRBV28 and TRBJ2-7; no clear D. V was clipped by 5 bases and J by 6 bases, with 11 bases between them. The CDR3 has 12 amino acids. Looked up from germline, CDR1 is MDHEN and CDR2 is SYDVKM. DNA for the CDR3: TGTGCCAGCAGTCCCCGATCACGCGAGCAGTACTTC. Translation: CASSPRSREQYF.

This clone was seen once. The chain carries TRBV5-5 and TRBJ1-1; TRBD1 is a possible D gene (5 bases). CDR3 length equals 15 residues. CDR1 and CDR2 from the germline V gene are SGHKS and YYEKEE (reference sequence). Trimming shortened V by 3 bases and J by 6 bases, and 18 bases separated the two germline ends. In DNA form, the CDR3 reads TGTGCCAGCAGCTCCGTGGTAGGGGTGTTTGCTGAAGCTTTCTTT. This encodes CASSSVVGVFAEAFF.

The chain uses TRBV5-1 and TRBJ2-1; 14 bases align to TRBD2. V shed 4 bases and J 8 bases; nucleotides not matched to a gene: 5. This CDR3 comprises 15 residues. The germline V gene encodes CDR1 SGHRS and CDR2 YFSETQ. CDR3 nucleotides: TGCGCCAGCAGCCTGACTAGCGGGAGGGCCGATGAGCAGTTCTTC. Translated: CASSLTSGRADEQFF.

The chain combines TRBV5-4 with TRBJ1-1; D is ambiguous. The CDR3 extends over 14 amino acids. V was shortened by 1 base and J by 0 bases, with 7 bases between the two germline ends. Germline CDR1 SGHNT, CDR2 YYREEE (reference sequence). CDR3 DNA: TGTGCCAGCAGCTTGACGTTGGTGAACACTGAAGCTTTCTTT. Encoded protein: CASSLTLVNTEAFF.

This rearrangement joins TRBV29-1 to TRBJ2-7; the D call may be TRBD1 or TRBD2 (5 bases each). The germline CDR1 and CDR2 sequences are SQVTM and ANQGSEA. CDR3 length: 14 residues. With 6 bases removed from V and 0 bases from J, the gap between germline ends came to 15 bases. The CDR3 coding sequence is TGCAGCGTAAGCGGTGGGGCGGGCTCCTACGAGCAGTACTTC. The encoded protein is CSVSGGAGSYEQYF.

This clone appeared a few times. The rearrangement joins TRBV7-9 to TRBJ1-3; a weak D match, TRBD1 (6 bases). Trimming pared 5 bases from V and 4 bases from J, leaving 9 bases between. The CDR3 loop spans 13 amino acids. Germline CDR1 SEHNR, CDR2 FQNEAQ (reference sequence). CDR3 nucleotides: TGTGCCAGCAGCCGAGGGACAGGAAACACCATATATTTT. It codes for CASSRGTGNTIYF.

V is TRBV19 and J is TRBJ2-7; TRBD1 matches 10 bases. Trimming took 3 bases from V and 7 from J; bases not matched to a gene: 6. The CDR3 is 14 amino acids. Germline loops: CDR1 LNHDA, CDR2 SQIVND (reference sequence). The CDR3 DNA reads as TGTGCCAGTAGTATGACAGGGGGCCGGTGGGAGCAGTACTTC. Protein: CASSMTGGRWEQYF. The complete variable domain, with remaining parts taken from reference TRBV19 and TRBJ2-7, reads DGGITQSPKYLFRKEGQNVTLSCEQNLNHDAMYWYRQDPGQGLRLIYYSQIVNDFQKGDIAEGYSVSREKKESFPLTVTSAQKNPTAFYLCASSMTGGRWEQYFGPGTRLTVT.

The chain has TRBV18 and TRBJ2-7; 7 bases fit TRBD2. The length of the CDR3 is 18 residues. CDR1 and CDR2 (germline): KGHSH, LQKENI. V trimming: 3 bases; J trimming: 0 bases; junction bases outside the gene matches: 14. This CDR3 reads CASSPGVLAGLSSYEQYF. The CDR3 DNA reads TGTGCCAGCTCACCCGGGGTGTTAGCGGGCCTAAGCTCCTACGAGCAGTACTTC.

In DNA form, the CDR3 reads TGCGCCAGCAGCTCCAGATATACTAGCGGAAACTACAATGAGCAGTTCTTC. Encoded protein: CASSSRYTSGNYNEQFF. This rearrangement joins TRBV5-1 to TRBJ2-1; TRBD2 matches at 8 bases. The CDR3 has 17 residues. Germline V gene sequence: CDR1 SGHRS, CDR2 YFSETQ. V trimming: 3 bases; J trimming: 3 bases; junction bases outside the gene matches: 11.

J is TRBJ2-7 and V is TRBV5-1, with D perhaps TRBD2 (7 bases). This CDR3 spans 14 amino acids. CDR1 is SGHRS and CDR2 is YFSETQ in the germline V gene. V was cut by 3 bases and J by 7 bases, with 17 bases left in between. The CDR3 sequence is CASSYGTRGGEQYF. CDR3 in DNA: TGCGCCAGCAGCTATGGGACAAGGGGGGGTGAGCAGTACTTC.

This clone has only a few counts. The chain has TRBV19 and TRBJ2-1, with D perhaps TRBD1 (5 bases). The length of the CDR3 is 14 residues. Germline assignment: CDR1 LNHDA and CDR2 SQIVND (reference sequence). Trimming removed 10 bases at V and 0 bases at J, with 13 bases between. The CDR3 spells CATHDSSSYNEQFF. CDR3 sequence (DNA): TGTGCCACCCATGACAGCAGCTCCTACAATGAGCAGTTCTTC.

This clone was observed a few times. This chain links TRBV7-8 with TRBJ1-1; D unresolved. CDR3 length: 15 residues. Germline CDR1 is SGHVS and CDR2 is FQNEAQ. The germline V and J ends were trimmed by 5 bases and 1 base, with 14 bases remaining between them. The CDR3 sequence: CASSNHWTANTEAFF. As DNA, the CDR3 is TGTGCCAGCAGCAACCATTGGACGGCGAACACTGAAGCTTTCTTT.

This clone came up once. This chain joins TRBV30 and TRBJ2-1; D might be TRBD1 or TRBD2, each matching 6 bases. With 4 bases removed from V and 6 bases from J, the gap between germline ends came to 10 bases. The V gene's germline CDR1 is GTSNPN and CDR2 SVGIG (reference sequence). The CDR3 runs to 12 residues. The DNA of the CDR3 is TGTGCCTGGACCGAGGGGGGCAATGAGCAGTTCTTC. It specifies CAWTEGGNEQFF. The variable domain in full, completed from reference TRBV30 and TRBJ2-1, reads SQTIHQWPATLVQPVGSPLSLECTVEGTSNPNLYWYRQAAGRGLQLLFYSVGIGQISSEVPQNLSASRPQDRQFILSSKKLLLSDSGFYLCAWTEGGNEQFFGPGTRLTVL.

J is TRBJ2-2 and V is TRBV9; D is unclear. The CDR3 consists of 16 residues. Trimming stripped 4 bases from V and 5 bases from J, with 18 bases between. Germline V gene data show CDR1 as SGDLS and CDR2 as YYNGEE. CDR3 protein: CASSPRGLDETGELFF. In DNA form, the CDR3 reads TGTGCCAGCAGCCCCCGCGGTCTTGATGAAACCGGGGAGCTGTTTTTT.

The rearrangement joins TRBV4-1 to TRBJ1-3, with unresolved D. The CDR3 is 16 amino acids. Trimming left V 0 bases short and J 0 bases short, with 9 bases between. Germline V gene sequence: CDR1 MGHRA, CDR2 YSYEKL. The CDR3 DNA follows: TGCGCCAGCAGCCAAGAAAAGGCGGTCTCTGGAAACACCATATATTTT. It is translated as CASSQEKAVSGNTIYF.

The V and J genes are TRBV15 and TRBJ2-1; D is possibly TRBD1 (5 bases). V shed 0 bases and J shed 6 bases, with 15 bases lying between them. The CDR3 contains 16 residues. CDR1 LNHNV and CDR2 YYDKDF come from the germline V gene (reference sequence). CDR3 bases: TGTGCCACCAGCAGAGATAGCAGGGTTAGGGGCAATGAGCAGTTCTTC. Protein product: CATSRDSRVRGNEQFF.

The chain uses TRBV5-4 and TRBJ2-1; no firm D call. The CDR3 runs to 15 residues. V was shortened by 3 bases and J by 2 bases, with 12 bases between the two germline ends. The V gene's germline CDR1 is SGHNT and CDR2 YYREEE (reference sequence). For the CDR3, the DNA is TGTGCCAGCAGCTCCGAGGAAGGGACCTACAATGAGCAGTTCTTC. It is translated as CASSSEEGTYNEQFF.

The V gene is TRBV27, the J gene TRBJ2-3, with 7 bases fitting TRBD2. V trimming: 4 bases; J trimming: 0 bases; junction bases outside the gene matches: 4. This CDR3 spans 15 amino acids. In germline, CDR1 is MNHEY, CDR2 SMNVEV (reference sequence). CDR3 in DNA: TGTGCCAGCAGTTATCGGGGGGTTAGCACAGATACGCAGTATTTT. It encodes CASSYRGVSTDTQYF.

The rearrangement uses TRBV2 and TRBJ2-3; 10 bases are a match to TRBD1. The germline V gene encodes CDR1 SNHLY and CDR2 FYNNEI. The CDR3 is made up of 16 amino acids. Trimming took 5 bases from V and 1 from J; bases not matched to a gene: 6. This chain's CDR3 is CASSQTGGIGTDTQYF. The CDR3 region has the DNA TGTGCCAGCAGTCAGACAGGGGGCATAGGCACAGATACGCAGTATTTT.

CDR3 amino acids: CAWSAGLAGANEQFF. In DNA form, the CDR3 reads TGTGCCTGGAGTGCTGGACTAGCGGGAGCCAATGAGCAGTTCTTC. V is TRBV30 and J is TRBJ2-1; TRBD2 agrees at 13 bases. This CDR3 has 15 residues. With V trimmed by 1 base and J by 6 bases, 3 bases remained unmatched. Germline CDR1 GTSNPN, CDR2 SVGIG (reference sequence).

The CDR3 bases are TGCGCCAGCAGCCCCGGTGTGGCTAGCGGGAATGAGCAGTTCTTC. Its translation: CASSPGVASGNEQFF. The chain is built from TRBV4-3 and TRBJ2-1, with 8 bases that match TRBD2. After removal of 4 bases from V and 7 bases from J, the junction contained 9 bases not matched to a gene. The CDR3 sequence is 15 residues long. CDR1 and CDR2 (germline): LGHNA, YSLEER.

This clone was found once. V gene TRBV5-4 combines with J gene TRBJ1-2, with TRBD1 identical over 9 bases. V lost 0 bases, J lost 8 bases, and 5 bases stayed unmatched. Germline lookup yields CDR1 SGHNT and CDR2 YYREEE (reference sequence). The CDR3 is 14 residues long. Written as DNA, the CDR3 is TGTGCCAGCAGCTTGGGGACAGGGGAAAGAGGCTACACCTTC. Residues: CASSLGTGERGYTF.

The rearrangement joins TRBV4-1 to TRBJ2-2, with 10 bases that match TRBD1. The CDR3 totals 16 residues. Germline V CDR1 and CDR2: MGHRA, YSYEKL. The ends lost 2 bases at V and 5 bases at J; junction bases unmatched: 5. CDR3 bases: TGCGCCAGCAGCCAACGGGACAGGGGAAAGACCGGGGAGCTGTTTTTT. Translating it yields CASSQRDRGKTGELFF.

Details on this clone: The sample carries other DNA sequences with the same CDR3. The rearrangement uses TRBV7-2 and TRBJ1-2; 11 positions agree with TRBD1. The CDR3 is made up of 14 amino acids. Looked up from germline, CDR1 is SGHTA and CDR2 is FQGNSA. Trimming removed 0 bases from V and 7 bases from J; junction bases left unmatched: 1. CDR3 amino acids: CASSLAGTGGGYTF. The CDR3 DNA is TGTGCCAGCAGCTTAGCAGGGACAGGGGGTGGCTACACCTTC.

V usage is TRBV9 and J usage is TRBJ2-2, with TRBD2 identical over 12 bases. The CDR3 length is 15 residues. Losses at the gene ends were 7 bases for V and 6 bases for J; bases not matched to a gene: 7. Per germline, CDR1 SGDLS and CDR2 YYNGEE. CDR3 DNA: TGTGCCAGCGGAACTAGCGGGAGGAGGGCCGGGGAGCTGTTTTTT. It is translated as CASGTSGRRAGELFF.